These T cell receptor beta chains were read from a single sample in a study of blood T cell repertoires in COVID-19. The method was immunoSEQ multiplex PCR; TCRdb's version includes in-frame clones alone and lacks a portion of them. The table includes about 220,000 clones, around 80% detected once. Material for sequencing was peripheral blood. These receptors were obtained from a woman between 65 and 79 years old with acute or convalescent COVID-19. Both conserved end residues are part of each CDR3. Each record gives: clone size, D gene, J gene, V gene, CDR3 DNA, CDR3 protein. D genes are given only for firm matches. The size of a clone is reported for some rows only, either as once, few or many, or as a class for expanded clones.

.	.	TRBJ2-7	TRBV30	TGTGCCTGGAGTGTACCCGCGTGGGCTAATGGGCAGTACTTC	CAWSVPAWANGQYF
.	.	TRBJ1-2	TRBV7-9	TGTGCCAGCAAACAGGAGGGCTATGGCTACACCTTC	CASKQEGYGYTF
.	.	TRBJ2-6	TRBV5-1	TGCGCCAGCACTCCGGGGTCTGGGGCCAACGTCCTGACTTTC	CASTPGSGANVLTF
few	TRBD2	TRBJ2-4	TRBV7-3	TGTGCCAGCAGCCCTAGCGGGGGTGGAAACATTCAGTACTTC	CASSPSGGGNIQYF
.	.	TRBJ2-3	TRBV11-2	TGTGCCAGCAGCTTAGGCAATCAGATTGATACGCAGTATTTT	CASSLGNQIDTQYF
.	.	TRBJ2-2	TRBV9	TGTGCCAGCAGTCTATCCCTACGGGGGGAGCTGTTTTTT	CASSLSLRGELFF
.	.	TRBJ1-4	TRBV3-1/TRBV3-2	TGTGCCAGCAGCCAAGACGTGGCAGGGGAGCGTGAAAAACTGTTTTTT	CASSQDVAGEREKLFF
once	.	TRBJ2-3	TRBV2	TGTGCCAGCATGGAGGTCTCGGGGGATACGCAGTATTTT	CASMEVSGDTQYF
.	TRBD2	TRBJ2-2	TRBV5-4	TGTGCCAGCAGCCCCTCGACTAGCGGGGTTCACACCGGGGAGCTGTTTTTT	CASSPSTSGVHTGELFF
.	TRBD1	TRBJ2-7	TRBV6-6	TGTGCCAGCTCGGGACAGGCGAGAGGCAACGAGCAGTACTTC	CASSGQARGNEQYF
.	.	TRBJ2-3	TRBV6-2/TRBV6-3	TGTGCCAGCACCCCAACGACTACTCGAGATACGCAGTATTTT	CASTPTTTRDTQYF
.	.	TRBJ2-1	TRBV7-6	TGTGCCAGCAGTCGCTTAGTGGACAATGAGCAGTTCTTC	CASSRLVDNEQFF
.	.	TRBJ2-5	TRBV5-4	TGTGCCAGCAGCTTGGAAAGCGGCGGGGTGGAGACCCAGTACTTC	CASSLESGGVETQYF
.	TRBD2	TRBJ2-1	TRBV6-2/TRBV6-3	TGTGCCAGCAGTTCATACGGGACTAGCGTAAACAATGAGCAGTTCTTC	CASSSYGTSVNNEQFF
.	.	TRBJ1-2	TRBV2	TGTGCCAGCAGCTCCACGGGGGGGGAAAAGGCCGCGTATGGCTACACCTTC	CASSSTGGEKAAYGYTF
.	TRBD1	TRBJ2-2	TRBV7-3	TGTGCCAGCAGCTTAATGGGACAGGGAGGAACCGGGGAGCTGTTTTTT	CASSLMGQGGTGELFF
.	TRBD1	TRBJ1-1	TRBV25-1	TGTGCCACCACGAGGAGGGGAGGGACAGGGAGGACTGAAGCTTTCTTT	CATTRRGGTGRTEAFF
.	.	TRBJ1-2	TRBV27	TGTGCCAGCAGTTCGGACAGTGACTATGGCTACACCTTC	CASSSDSDYGYTF
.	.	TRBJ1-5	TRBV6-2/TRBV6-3	TGTGCCAGCAGTTACACTGGGAGGAGTGGGCAGCCCCAGCATTTT	CASSYTGRSGQPQHF
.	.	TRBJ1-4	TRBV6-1	TGTGCCAGCAGTGAAACTACAACTAATGAAAAACTGTTTTTT	CASSETTTNEKLFF
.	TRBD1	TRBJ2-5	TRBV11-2	TGTGCCAGCAGCCCCAGGGGGAGTGGAGAGACCCAGTACTTC	CASSPRGSGETQYF
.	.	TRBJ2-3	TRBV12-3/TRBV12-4	TGTGCCAGCAGCTACCAGAGGGAAACGCAGTATTTT	CASSYQRETQYF
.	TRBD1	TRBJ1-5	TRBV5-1	TGCGCCAGCAGCCCGAGGGGGCTGAATCAGCCCCAGCATTTT	CASSPRGLNQPQHF
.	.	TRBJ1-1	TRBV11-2	TGTGCCAGCAGCCGTTACGCAGGGGAAGCTTTCTTT	CASSRYAGEAFF
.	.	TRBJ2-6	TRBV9	TGTGCCAGCAGCGTCGGCCGGGGGGCTCATGGGGCCAACGTCCTGACTTTC	CASSVGRGAHGANVLTF
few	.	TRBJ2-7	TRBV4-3	TGCGCCAGCAGCCAAGGGGTAGGGGCTAGCGATACCTACGAGCAGTACTTC	CASSQGVGASDTYEQYF
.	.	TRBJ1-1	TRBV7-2	TGTGCCAGCAGCTTAGGACGGATTCAGTCGTCGCCAGGGGCTTTCTTT	CASSLGRIQSSPGAFF
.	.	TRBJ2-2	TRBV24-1	TGTGCCACCAGTGATTTGGGAAGGGGAGGCATCGGGGAGCTGTTTTTT	CATSDLGRGGIGELFF
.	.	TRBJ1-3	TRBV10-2	TGCGCCAGCAGTGTTGGAGGAACTGGAAACACCATATATTTT	CASSVGGTGNTIYF
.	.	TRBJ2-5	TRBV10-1	TGCGCCAGCAGTGATTACGGGTACGAGACCCAGTACTTC	CASSDYGYETQYF
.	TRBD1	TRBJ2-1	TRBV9	TGTGCCAGCAGCGTACGGACAGGGGGCGATGAGCAGTTCTTC	CASSVRTGGDEQFF
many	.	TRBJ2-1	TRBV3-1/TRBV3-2	TGTGCCAGCAGCCAAGGCGTCACGTCCTACAGGGGGGGATTGAATGAGCAGTTCTTC	CASSQGVTSYRGGLNEQFF
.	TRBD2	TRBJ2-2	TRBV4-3	TGCGCCAGCAGCCAAGATCTGCCCGGGGGGATAAACACCGGGGAGCTGTTTTTT	CASSQDLPGGINTGELFF
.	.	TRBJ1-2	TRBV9	TGTGCCAGCAGCCCCAGAACTTCAGGGAGCTACACCTTC	CASSPRTSGSYTF
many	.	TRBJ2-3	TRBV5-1	TGCGCCAGCAGTCCGGAAGGGGCTATAACAGATACGCAGTATTTT	CASSPEGAITDTQYF
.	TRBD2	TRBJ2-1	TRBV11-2	TGTGCCAGCAGCGCGGGGGGGCCGGCCTACAATGAGCAGTTCTTC	CASSAGGPAYNEQFF
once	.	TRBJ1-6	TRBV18	TGTGCCAGCTCCCCCAAGGAGGGTAGCTCCTATAATTCACCCCTCCACTTT	CASSPKEGSSYNSPLHF
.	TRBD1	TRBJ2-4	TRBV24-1	TGTGCCACCAGCGATACAGGGGGTGAGAAAAACATTCAGTACTTC	CATSDTGGEKNIQYF
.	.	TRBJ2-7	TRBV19	TGTGCCAGTAGTCTGGATCGGAGTTCCTACGAGCAGTACTTC	CASSLDRSSYEQYF
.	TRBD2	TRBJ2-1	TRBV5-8	TGTGCCAGCAGCTCTGTCTTAACTAGCGGGGTATACAATGAGCAGTTCTTC	CASSSVLTSGVYNEQFF